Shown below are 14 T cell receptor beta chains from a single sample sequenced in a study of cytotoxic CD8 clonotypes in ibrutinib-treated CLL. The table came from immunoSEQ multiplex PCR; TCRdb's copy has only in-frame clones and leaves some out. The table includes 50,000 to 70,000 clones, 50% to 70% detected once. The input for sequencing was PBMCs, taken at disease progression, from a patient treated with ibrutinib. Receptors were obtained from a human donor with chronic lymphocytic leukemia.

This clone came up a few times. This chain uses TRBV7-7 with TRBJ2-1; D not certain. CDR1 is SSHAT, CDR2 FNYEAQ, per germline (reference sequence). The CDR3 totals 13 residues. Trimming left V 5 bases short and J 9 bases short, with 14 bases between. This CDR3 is CASSADGLAEQFF. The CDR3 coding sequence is TGTGCCAGCAGCGCAGACGGTCTGGCTGAGCAGTTCTTC.

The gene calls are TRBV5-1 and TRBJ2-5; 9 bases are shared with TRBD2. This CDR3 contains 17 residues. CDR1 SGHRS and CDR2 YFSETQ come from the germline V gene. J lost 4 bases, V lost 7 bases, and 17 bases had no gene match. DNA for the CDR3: TGCGCCAGCGCCCCTTGGGGCGGGGGGGCGCAAGGAGAGACCCAGTACTTC. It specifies CASAPWGGGAQGETQYF.

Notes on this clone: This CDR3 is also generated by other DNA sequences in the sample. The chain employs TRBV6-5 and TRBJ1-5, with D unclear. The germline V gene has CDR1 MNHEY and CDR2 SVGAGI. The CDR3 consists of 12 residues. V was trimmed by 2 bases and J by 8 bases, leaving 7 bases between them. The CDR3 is CASSYAKEPQHF. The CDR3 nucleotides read TGTGCCAGCAGTTACGCGAAGGAGCCCCAGCATTTT.

The DNA for the CDR3 is TGTGCCAGCAGTTACAGCTTTGGGGGGGCGCCTTACGAGCAGTACTTC. The encoded protein is CASSYSFGGAPYEQYF. The gene calls are TRBV6-8 and TRBJ2-7; TRBD2 might be the D (7 bases). V lost 2 bases and J 4 bases, leaving 18 bases between the germline ends. The CDR3 has 16 residues. Germline V CDR1 and CDR2: MNHGY, SAAAGT.

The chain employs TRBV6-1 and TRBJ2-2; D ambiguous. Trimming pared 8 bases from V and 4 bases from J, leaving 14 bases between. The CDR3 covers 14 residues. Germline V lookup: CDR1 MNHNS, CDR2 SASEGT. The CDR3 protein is CASEMGSSTGELFF. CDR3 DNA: TGTGCCAGCGAGATGGGTTCGAGCACCGGGGAGCTGTTTTTT.

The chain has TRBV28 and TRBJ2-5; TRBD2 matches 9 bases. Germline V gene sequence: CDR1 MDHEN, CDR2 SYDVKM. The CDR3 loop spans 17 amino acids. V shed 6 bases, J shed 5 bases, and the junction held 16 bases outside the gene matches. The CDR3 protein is CASRPTQRGAVLETQYF. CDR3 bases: TGTGCCAGCAGACCTACCCAGCGGGGGGCCGTATTGGAGACCCAGTACTTC.

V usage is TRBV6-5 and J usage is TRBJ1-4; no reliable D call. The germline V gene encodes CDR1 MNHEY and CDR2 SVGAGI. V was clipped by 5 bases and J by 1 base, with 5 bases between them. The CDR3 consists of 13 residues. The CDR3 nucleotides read TGTGCCAGCAGTCGCGGAACTAATGAAAAACTGTTTTTT. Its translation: CASSRGTNEKLFF.

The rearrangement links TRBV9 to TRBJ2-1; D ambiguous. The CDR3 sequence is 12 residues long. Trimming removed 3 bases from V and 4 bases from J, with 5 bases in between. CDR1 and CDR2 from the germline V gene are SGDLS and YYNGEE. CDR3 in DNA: TGTGCCAGCAGCGCGAGGTACAATGAGCAGTTCTTC. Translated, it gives CASSARYNEQFF.

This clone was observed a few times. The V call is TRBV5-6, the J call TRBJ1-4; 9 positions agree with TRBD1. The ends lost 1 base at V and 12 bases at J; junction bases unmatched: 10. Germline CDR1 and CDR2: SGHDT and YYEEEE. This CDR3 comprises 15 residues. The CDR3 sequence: CASSLYRGLGAELFF. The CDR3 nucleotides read TGTGCCAGCAGCTTGTACAGGGGGCTAGGGGCGGAACTGTTTTTT.

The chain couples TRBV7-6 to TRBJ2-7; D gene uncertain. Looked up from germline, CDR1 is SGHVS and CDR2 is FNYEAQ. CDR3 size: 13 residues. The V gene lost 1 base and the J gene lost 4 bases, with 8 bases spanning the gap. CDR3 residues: CASSLEAQYEQYF. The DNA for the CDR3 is TGTGCCAGCAGCTTAGAGGCACAATACGAGCAGTACTTC.

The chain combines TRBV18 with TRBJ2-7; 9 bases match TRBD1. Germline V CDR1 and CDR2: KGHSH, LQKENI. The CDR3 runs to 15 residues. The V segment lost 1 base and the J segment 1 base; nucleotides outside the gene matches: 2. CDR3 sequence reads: CASSPRQGGSYEQYF. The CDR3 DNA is TGTGCCAGCTCACCACGACAGGGGGGTTCCTACGAGCAGTACTTC.

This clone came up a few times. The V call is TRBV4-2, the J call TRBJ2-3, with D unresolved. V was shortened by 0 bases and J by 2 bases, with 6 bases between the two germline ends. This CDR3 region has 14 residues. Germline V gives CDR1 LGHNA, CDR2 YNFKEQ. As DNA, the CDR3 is TGTGCCAGCAGCCAAGATCAGGACACAGATACGCAGTATTTT. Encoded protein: CASSQDQDTDTQYF.

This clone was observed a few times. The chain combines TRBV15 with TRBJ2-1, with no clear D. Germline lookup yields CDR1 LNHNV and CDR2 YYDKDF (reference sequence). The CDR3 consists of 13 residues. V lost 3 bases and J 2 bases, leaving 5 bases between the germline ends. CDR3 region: CATSRETYNEQFF. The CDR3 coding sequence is TGTGCCACCAGCAGGGAAACCTACAATGAGCAGTTCTTC.

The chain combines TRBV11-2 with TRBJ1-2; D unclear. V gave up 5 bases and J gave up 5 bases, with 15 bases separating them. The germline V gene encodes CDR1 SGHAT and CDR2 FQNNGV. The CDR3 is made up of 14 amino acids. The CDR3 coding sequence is TGTGCCAGCAGCGGGGTCGCTGTTGGATATGGCTACACCTTC. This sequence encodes CASSGVAVGYGYTF.